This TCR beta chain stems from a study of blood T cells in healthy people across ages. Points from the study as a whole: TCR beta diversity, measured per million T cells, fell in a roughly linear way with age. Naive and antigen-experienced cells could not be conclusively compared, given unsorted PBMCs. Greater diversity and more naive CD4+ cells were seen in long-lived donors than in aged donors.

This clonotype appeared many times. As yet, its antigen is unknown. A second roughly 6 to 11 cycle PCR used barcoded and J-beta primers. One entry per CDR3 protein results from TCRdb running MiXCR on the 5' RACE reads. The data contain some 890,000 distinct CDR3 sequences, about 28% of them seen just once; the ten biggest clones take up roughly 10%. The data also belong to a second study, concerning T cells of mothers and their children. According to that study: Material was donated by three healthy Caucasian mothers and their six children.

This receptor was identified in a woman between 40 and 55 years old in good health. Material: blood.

As DNA, the CDR3 is TGCAGTGCTCCGCGGTCGGACCGGGCCAAAAACATTCAGTACTTC. Translating it yields CSAPRSDRAKNIQYF. The chain couples TRBV20-1 to TRBJ2-4; no definite D call. Germline V CDR1 and CDR2: DFQATT, SNEGSKA (reference sequence). Trimming pared 5 bases from V and 1 base from J, leaving 15 bases between. The CDR3 extends over 15 amino acids.